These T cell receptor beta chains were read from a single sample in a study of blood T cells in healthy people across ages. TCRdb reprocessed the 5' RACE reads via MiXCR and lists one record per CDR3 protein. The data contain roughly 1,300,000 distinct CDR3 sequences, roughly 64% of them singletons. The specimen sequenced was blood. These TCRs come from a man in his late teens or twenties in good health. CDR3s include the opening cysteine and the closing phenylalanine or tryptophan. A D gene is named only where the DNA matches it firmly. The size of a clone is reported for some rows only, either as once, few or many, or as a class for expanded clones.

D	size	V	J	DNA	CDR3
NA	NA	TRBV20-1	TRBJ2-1	TGCAGTGCTAGAGGTGCCCTGGGGGGGCAGTTCTTC	CSARGALGGQFF
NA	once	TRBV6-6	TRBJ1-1	TGTGCCAGTCGCAACAATCAGATGAACACTGAAGCTTTCTTT	CASRNNQMNTEAFF
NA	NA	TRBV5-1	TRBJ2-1	TGCGCCAGCAGCACATCAGGGGATCGTGAGCAGTTCTTC	CASSTSGDREQFF
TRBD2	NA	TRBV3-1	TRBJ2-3	TGTGCCAGCAGCCAAGATTCAGCGGGGGGGCGTACGCAGTATTTT	CASSQDSAGGRTQYF
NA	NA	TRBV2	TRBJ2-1	TGTGCCAGCAGTGTTGCCGACAGTTACGATGAGCAGTTCTTC	CASSVADSYDEQFF
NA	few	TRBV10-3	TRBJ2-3	TGTGCCATCGCTCGTCCTACCGATACGCAGTATTTT	CAIARPTDTQYF
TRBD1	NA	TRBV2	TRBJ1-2	TGTGCCAGCAGTGAATCGACAGGGGGAATCCCCTATGGCTACACCTTC	CASSESTGGIPYGYTF
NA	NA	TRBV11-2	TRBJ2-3	TGTGCCAGCAGCTTATACGGAGCTAGCACAGATACGCAGTATTTT	CASSLYGASTDTQYF
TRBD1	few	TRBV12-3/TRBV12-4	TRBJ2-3	TGTGCCAGCAGTTCGACAGGGGGAGAAGTGCTGAGCACAGATACGCAGTATTTT	CASSSTGGEVLSTDTQYF
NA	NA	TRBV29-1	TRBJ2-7	TGCAGCGTTGAAAAGGACAACTCCGACGAGCAGTACTTC	CSVEKDNSDEQYF
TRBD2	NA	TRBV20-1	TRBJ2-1	TGCAGTGCTGGCCCCGGGACTAGTGTCCATGAGCAGTTCTTC	CSAGPGTSVHEQFF
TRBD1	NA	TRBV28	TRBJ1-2	TGTGCCAGCAGTTTAAGTACAGGGGTGGCCTATGGCTACACCTTC	CASSLSTGVAYGYTF
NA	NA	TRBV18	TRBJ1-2	TGTGCCAGCTCACCAGGAGGGGGGTACTATGGCTACACCTTC	CASSPGGGYYGYTF
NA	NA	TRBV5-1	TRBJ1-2	TGCGCCAGCACGCTGGACGGTGCCCGAGGCTACACCTTC	CASTLDGARGYTF
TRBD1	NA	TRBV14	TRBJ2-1	TGTGCCAGCAGCCAAGAAGGGACAGGGAATGAGCAGTTCTTC	CASSQEGTGNEQFF
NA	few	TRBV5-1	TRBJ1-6	TGCGCCAGCAGCTTGGACAGCTATTCACCCCTCCACTTT	CASSLDSYSPLHF